This T cell receptor (beta chain) emerged from a study of blood T cell repertoires in COVID-19. Across the whole study: Acute and convalescent COVID-19 samples came from the United States, Italy and Spain. Sources were T cells, B-cell-depleted T cells, or PBMCs; the material itself was cDNA or gDNA.

The CDR3 has 17 amino acids. Unmatched junction bases numbered 6, after V lost 2 bases and J lost 4 bases. Germline CDR1 MGHRA, CDR2 YSYEKL. Membership in each cohort depended on participant-reported clinical history. Under the authors' procedure: Estimates of nucleated cell counts were drawn from the amplification of reference gene primers. Measured with immunoSEQ multiplex PCR; TCRdb has only the in-frame clones, and not every one. V and J calls plus clone size are reproduced from that table; the DNA served to infer D and trimming. The sample has 140,000 to 150,000 clones, about four fifths seen once.

The TCR was taken from a woman aged 50 to 60 with acute COVID-19. Material: PBMCs or T cells enriched from blood (not recorded which). The chain couples TRBV4-1 to TRBJ2-1; 12 bases line up with TRBD2. This CDR3 is CASSQPGLAGGYNEQFF. CDR3 nucleotides: TGCGCCAGCAGCCAACCGGGGCTAGCGGGAGGGTACAATGAGCAGTTCTTC.